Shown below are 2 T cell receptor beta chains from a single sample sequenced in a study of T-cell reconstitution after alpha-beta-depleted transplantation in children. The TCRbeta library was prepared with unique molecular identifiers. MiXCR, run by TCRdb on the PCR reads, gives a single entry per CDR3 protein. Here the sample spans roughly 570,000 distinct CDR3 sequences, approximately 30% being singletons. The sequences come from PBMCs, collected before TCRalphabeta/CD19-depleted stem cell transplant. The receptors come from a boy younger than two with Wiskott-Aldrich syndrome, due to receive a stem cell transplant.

The CDR3 coding sequence is TGTGCCAGCAGCCAATATCCTAGCGGCCCTGCCGGGGAGCTGTTTTTT. Translation gives CASSQYPSGPAGELFF. The V gene is TRBV3-1, the J gene TRBJ2-2; the match to TRBD2 covers 7 bases. This CDR3 contains 16 residues. V shed 2 bases, J shed 6 bases, and the junction held 9 bases outside the gene matches. Germline lookup yields CDR1 LGHDT and CDR2 YNNKEL (reference sequence).

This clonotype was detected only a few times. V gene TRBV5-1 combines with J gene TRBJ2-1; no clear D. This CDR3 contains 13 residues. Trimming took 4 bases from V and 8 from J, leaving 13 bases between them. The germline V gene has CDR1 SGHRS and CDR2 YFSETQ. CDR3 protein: CASSPISSDEQFF. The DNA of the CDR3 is TGCGCCAGCAGCCCAATATCTTCGGATGAGCAGTTCTTC.